The 21 T cell receptor beta chains presented below share a single source sample, sequenced in a study of tumor-infiltrating lymphocytes in localized non-small cell lung cancer. Using immunoSEQ multiplex PCR, the repertoire was profiled, and TCRdb retains in-frame clones only, with some absent. The data contain roughly 7,400 clones, about 80% of them seen just once; the ten biggest clones take up approximately 10%. Sequencing was carried out using lung tumor tissue. The receptors here all came from a human donor with non-small cell lung cancer.

This clone was found once. The V gene is TRBV19, the J gene TRBJ2-7; 8 bases map to TRBD1. The CDR3 totals 15 residues. Trimming took 9 bases from V and 3 from J; bases not matched to a gene: 13. Germline V lookup: CDR1 LNHDA, CDR2 SQIVND (reference sequence). The CDR3 loop reads CASISWTGTNYEQYF. CDR3 DNA: TGTGCCAGCATTTCCTGGACAGGGACCAACTACGAGCAGTACTTC.

The chain has TRBV9 and TRBJ2-3, with a possible D match to TRBD2 (6 bases). Trimming took 3 bases from V and 7 from J, leaving 21 bases between them. Germline-derived CDR1 and CDR2 are SGDLS and YYNGEE. CDR3 size: 16 residues. Here the CDR3 DNA reads TGTGCCAGCAGCGAACAATGGGAGGTTGGACGATATACGCAGTATTTT. It translates to CASSEQWEVGRYTQYF.

The chain is built from TRBV4-2 and TRBJ2-2; possibly TRBD1 or TRBD2 for D (5 bases each). The length of the CDR3 is 14 residues. CDR1 LGHNA and CDR2 YNFKEQ come from the germline V gene. With 6 bases removed from V and 7 bases from J, the gap between germline ends came to 15 bases. In DNA, the CDR3 is TGTGCCAGCAGACCCGGGACGTTCGACGGGGAGCTGTTTTTT. It encodes CASRPGTFDGELFF.

The rearrangement joins TRBV25-1 to TRBJ2-7; TRBD2 matches 12 bases. Unmatched junction bases numbered 11, after V lost 4 bases and J lost 7 bases. Germline CDR1 MGHDK, CDR2 SYGVNS. This CDR3 region has 16 residues. The CDR3 loop is CASSALAGGPSVEQYF. CDR3 sequence (DNA): TGTGCCAGCAGTGCTCTAGCGGGAGGGCCGTCAGTAGAGCAGTACTTC.

The chain combines TRBV4-2 with TRBJ1-2; 9 bases align to TRBD1. J gave up 7 bases and V 5 bases, and 8 bases lay outside the gene matches. Per the germline V gene, CDR1 is LGHNA and CDR2 is YNFKEQ. This CDR3 has 14 residues. The chain's CDR3 is CASSFRDRESGYTF. CDR3 in DNA: TGTGCCAGCAGCTTTCGGGACAGGGAAAGTGGCTACACCTTC.

The J gene is TRBJ1-1, the V gene TRBV10-2, with 10 bases identical to TRBD1. V dropped 6 bases and J dropped 5; count of bases not matched to a gene: 9. This CDR3 spans 15 amino acids. Germline assignment: CDR1 WSHSY and CDR2 SAAADI. The CDR3 here is CASRDAGQGITEAFF. The CDR3 nucleotides read TGCGCCAGCAGGGATGCGGGACAGGGGATAACTGAAGCTTTCTTT.

The V gene is TRBV7-9, the J gene TRBJ1-6; no clear D. CDR3 length: 14 amino acids. V dropped 1 base and J dropped 7 bases, with 8 bases sitting between them. Germline CDR1 SEHNR, CDR2 FQNEAQ (reference sequence). CDR3 in DNA: TGTGCCAGCAGCTTAGGGGATTCGAATTCACCCCTCCACTTT. Translating it yields CASSLGDSNSPLHF.

The rearrangement links TRBV7-8 to TRBJ1-2; D might be TRBD1 (5 bases). Per the germline V gene, CDR1 is SGHVS and CDR2 is FQNEAQ. Between the trimmed V and J ends, which lost 4 bases and 4 bases, there was a span of 19 bases. This CDR3 is 16 amino acids long. The DNA of the CDR3 is TGTGCCAGCAGCTCCAGCCTCCCTCGGGGCGGCTATGGCTACACCTTC. This translates into CASSSSLPRGGYGYTF.

The chain couples TRBV9 to TRBJ1-2, with a tentative D call TRBD1 (5 bases). V was trimmed by 3 bases and J by 3 bases, leaving 15 bases between them. Germline values: CDR1 SGDLS, CDR2 YYNGEE. The CDR3 is made up of 15 amino acids. The DNA for the CDR3 is TGTGCCAGCAGCGCCGGGGCCACTGGAGACTATGGCTACACCTTC. Translated, it gives CASSAGATGDYGYTF.

This clone was counted once. The chain carries TRBV2 and TRBJ2-1, with 11 bases matching TRBD2. The CDR3 covers 15 residues. V shed 4 bases and J 6 bases; nucleotides not matched to a gene: 5. Germline V CDR1 and CDR2: SNHLY, FYNNEI. The DNA for the CDR3 is TGTGCCAGCAGTGTGAGTAGCGGGAGGGCCAATGAGCAGTTCTTC. As protein: CASSVSSGRANEQFF.

This clone rates as medium-sized. The gene calls are TRBV9 and TRBJ1-4; TRBD1 might be the D (6 bases). The ends were cut back, 4 bases at V and 6 bases at J, with 16 bases in the middle. CDR1 and CDR2 from the germline V gene are SGDLS and YYNGEE. The CDR3 is 15 amino acids. CDR3 sequence: CASSPRTDGDEKLFF. The CDR3 region has the DNA TGTGCCAGCAGCCCTCGGACAGACGGGGATGAAAAACTGTTTTTT.

The chain uses TRBV11-3 and TRBJ1-2, with D hard to call. CDR1 is SGHNT, CDR2 YENEEA, per germline. Trimming cost V 1 base and J 1 base, with 10 bases left between them. CDR3 length equals 15 residues. CDR3 nucleotides: TGTGCCAGCAGCTTAGTCGGGGAAAGTAACTATGGCTACACCTTC. Protein: CASSLVGESNYGYTF.

The chain carries TRBV9 and TRBJ1-2; 9 nucleotides agree with TRBD1. Germline V gives CDR1 SGDLS, CDR2 YYNGEE. This CDR3 region has 15 residues. Trimming took 3 bases from V and 3 from J; bases not matched to a gene: 6. This chain's CDR3 is CASSAWTGEDYGYTF. Here the CDR3 DNA reads TGTGCCAGCAGCGCCTGGACAGGGGAGGACTATGGCTACACCTTC. Complete variable domain (other parts from reference TRBV9 and TRBJ1-2): DSGVTQTPKHLITATGQRVTLRCSPRSGDLSVYWYQQSLDQGLQFLIQYYNGEERAKGNILERFSAQQFPDLHSELNLSSLELGDSALYFCASSAWTGEDYGYTFGSGTRLTVV.

The V call is TRBV10-2, the J call TRBJ2-7; the D gene is possibly TRBD2 (5 bases). Germline V lookup: CDR1 WSHSY, CDR2 SAAADI. The CDR3 loop spans 15 amino acids. V gave up 3 bases and J gave up 2 bases, with 14 bases separating them. The CDR3 here is CASSDDYSSAYEQYF. CDR3 nucleotide sequence: TGCGCCAGCAGTGACGACTATAGCAGTGCCTACGAGCAGTACTTC.

This clone was seen more than once but under ten times. V is TRBV27 and J is TRBJ2-7; 8 nucleotides align to TRBD2. This CDR3 comprises 15 residues. V dropped 5 bases and J dropped 2; count of bases not matched to a gene: 8. CDR1 is MNHEY, CDR2 SMNVEV, per germline (reference sequence). CDR3 loop: CASSPPGLDTYEQYF. The CDR3 nucleotides are TGTGCCAGCAGTCCCCCGGGACTAGATACCTACGAGCAGTACTTC.

The V gene is TRBV19, the J gene TRBJ2-3; 13 bases are a match to TRBD2. CDR3 length equals 16 residues. J was trimmed by 5 bases and V by 5 bases; bases with no gene match: 7. The germline CDR1 and CDR2 sequences are LNHDA and SQIVND (reference sequence). Here the CDR3 DNA reads TGTGCCAGTAGTCTCGGGACTAGCGGGAATCGAGATACGCAGTATTTT. Protein product: CASSLGTSGNRDTQYF. Full variable domain (remainder filled in from reference TRBV19 and TRBJ2-3): DGGITQSPKYLFRKEGQNVTLSCEQNLNHDAMYWYRQDPGQGLRLIYYSQIVNDFQKGDIAEGYSVSREKKESFPLTVTSAQKNPTAFYLCASSLGTSGNRDTQYFGPGTRLTVL.

V is TRBV6-6 and J is TRBJ2-7; TRBD2 matches at 11 bases. CDR1 MNHNY and CDR2 SVGAGI come from the germline V gene (reference sequence). V trimming: 6 bases; J trimming: 1 base; junction bases outside the gene matches: 5. The CDR3 is 15 amino acids. CDR3 sequence (DNA): TGTGCCAGCAGACCCGGGACTAGCGGTTCCTACGAGCAGTACTTC. Amino acids: CASRPGTSGSYEQYF.

The J gene is TRBJ1-5, the V gene TRBV19; D gene unclear. Germline V gene lookup returns CDR1 LNHDA and CDR2 SQIVND (reference sequence). Between the trimmed V and J ends, which lost 3 bases and 0 bases, there was a span of 18 bases. CDR3 length: 18 residues. The CDR3 region has the DNA TGTGCCAGTAGTATTGCCGACCGCTTCTCCCATAGCAATCAGCCCCAGCATTTT. Residues: CASSIADRFSHSNQPQHF.

This chain uses TRBV10-3 with TRBJ1-6, with D maybe TRBD1 (5 bases). The CDR3 consists of 15 residues. Germline loops: CDR1 ENHRY, CDR2 SYGVKD. The germline V and J ends were trimmed by 1 base and 7 bases, with 11 bases remaining between them. CDR3 residues: CAISEWGPPNSPLHF. The CDR3 coding sequence is TGTGCCATCAGTGAGTGGGGCCCGCCCAATTCACCCCTCCACTTT.

Points on this clone: It is likely a read error, because the conserved phenylalanine at the end of the CDR3 is missing. The rearrangement joins TRBV5-4 to TRBJ2-7, with 8 bases lining up with TRBD1. CDR1 SGHNT and CDR2 YYREEE come from the germline V gene (reference sequence). The CDR3 runs to 14 residues. J lost 7 bases, V lost 5 bases, and 11 bases had no gene match. The CDR3 reads CASRNDRGSGEQYL. In DNA, the CDR3 is TGTGCCAGCAGGAATGACAGGGGCTCGGGTGAGCAGTACCTC.

The sample holds a few counts of this clone. J is TRBJ2-1 and V is TRBV6-1; D perhaps matches TRBD2 (6 bases). The CDR3 runs 14 residues. Germline V gene sequence: CDR1 MNHNS, CDR2 SASEGT. V lost 1 base, J lost 8 bases, and 12 bases lay in between. The CDR3 nucleotides are TGTGCCAGCAGTGAAGTTTGGCGGGGCTATGAGCAGTTCTTC. This codes for CASSEVWRGYEQFF.